This TCR beta chain was identified in a study of metastatic and nonmetastatic thyroid tumors. Looking at the study overall: From malignant and benign thyroid patients, repertoires in blood and in tumor or nodule tissue were compared.

Study findings and constraints: When malignant thyroid tumors were compared with benign nodules, TCR beta diversity was reportedly significantly higher in the malignant tumors. This held in both blood and tumor samples.

The CDR3 covers 16 residues. The V gene's germline CDR1 is MNHEY and CDR2 SMNVEV (reference sequence). V lost 4 bases and J lost 9, with 22 bases in between. TCRdb re-called the PCR reads through MiXCR. The data hold about 37,000 clones, with approximately 15% observed a single time. This clone was recorded many times. Its target is unknown. A much larger clone is a single base away; this may be a read error. Until they underwent thyroid surgery, no patient had received any treatment. This TCR was sampled from a female donor with papillary thyroid cancer or a benign thyroid nodule (not recorded which). Some clones in this sample may be carry-over from other donors' samples. This chain uses TRBV27 with TRBJ1-5; D might be TRBD1 (5 bases). The sample taken for sequencing was blood. For the CDR3, the DNA is TGTGCCAGCAGTTCAACCCCTGGGGGGTTTATGCCGCCCCAGCATTTT. Protein sequence: CASSSTPGGFMPPQHF.